This TCR beta chain was identified in a study of technical replicates of blood from a handful of donors. CDR1 and CDR2 from the germline V gene are SGHRS and YFSETQ. The CDR3 length is 16 residues. V was pared by 0 bases and J by 3 bases, with 14 bases between. Only in-frame clones appear in the TCRdb table, and some are missing; sequencing was by immunoSEQ multiplex PCR. This table has 60,000 to 90,000 clones, around 95% appearing once. Source material: T cells isolated from PBMCs. The chain couples TRBV5-1 to TRBJ2-3; possibly TRBD1 for D (6 bases). This receptor was taken from a human donor in good health. CDR3 sequence: CASSLGTGSSTDTQYF. The DNA for the CDR3 is TGCGCCAGCAGCTTGGGTACAGGGTCATCAACAGATACGCAGTATTTT.